The clone carrying this T cell receptor beta chain was picked up a small number of times. Antigen specificity is unknown. This specimen belongs to a study of response to subunit inactivated influenza vaccine. Regarding the study as a whole: Authors proposed each seasonal influenza vaccination draws in few new T cells.

V was clipped by 2 bases and J by 5 bases, with 13 bases between them. The CDR3 sequence is 14 residues long. The germline CDR1 and CDR2 sequences are SSHAT and FNYEAQ (reference sequence). One entry per CDR3 protein, called by TCRdb with MiXCR from the RT-PCR reads. The data show roughly 670,000 distinct CDR3 sequences, 12% to 15% seen once. The chain links TRBV7-7 to TRBJ2-7, with D possibly being TRBD1 (6 bases). This sequence originates from a middle-aged man who received an inactivated influenza vaccine. The sequencing used PBMCs from blood, collected around 14 days before vaccination. CDR3 in amino acids: CASSLRGFSDEQYF. The CDR3 DNA reads as TGTGCCAGCAGCTTAAGGGGGTTTAGTGACGAGCAGTACTTC.